This T cell receptor (beta chain) was recovered during a study of blood T cell repertoires in COVID-19. The overall study: In each case, the material was cDNA or gDNA derived from T cells, B-cell-depleted T cells, or PBMCs.

Per the authors' pipeline: Quantification of nucleated cells was approximated via reference gene primer amplification. Sequencing was performed with immunoSEQ multiplex PCR; in TCRdb, only in-frame clones are kept and a portion is missing. The V and J calls and clone size are taken from that table; D and trimming were inferred from the DNA. The sample contains about 420,000 clones, around 90% of which appear only once. This clone is a singleton in its sample. Germline CDR1 is SGHVS and CDR2 is FNYEAQ. Trimming cost V 3 bases and J 8 bases; bases outside gene matches: 5. CDR3 length equals 16 residues.

The TCR sequence derives from a man aged 18 to 29 with COVID-19, enrolled during active disease. Sequencing was carried out using peripheral blood. The chain couples TRBV7-6 to TRBJ2-1; 15 bases agree with TRBD2. The CDR3 sequence: CASSLGLAGGQDEQFF. As DNA, the CDR3 is TGTGCCAGCAGCTTGGGACTAGCGGGAGGCCAGGATGAGCAGTTCTTC.